This is a list of T cell receptor beta chains from one sample in a study of radiotherapy plus CTLA-4 blockade in lung cancer. Libraries were prepared by immunoSEQ multiplex PCR; TCRdb keeps only in-frame clonotypes and omits some of them. The sample consists of about 86,000 clones, roughly four fifths of them appearing once. The sequencing used peripheral blood, collected from a patient treated with radiotherapy plus ipilimumab. The receptors stem from a human donor with non-small cell lung cancer who had stable disease on radiotherapy plus ipilimumab. CDR3s include the opening cysteine and the closing phenylalanine or tryptophan. The D gene is left open where the match is weak. Some rows mark clone size as missing; the rest say once, few, many or name a class of expanded clone.

TRBJ1-3	NA	TRBV11-2	NA	CASSRITEGNTIYF	TGTGCCAGCAGCCGTATAACCGAGGGGAACACCATATATTTT
TRBJ2-1	NA	TRBV14	TRBD1	CASSQDLRQGAPLLYNEQFF	TGTGCCAGCAGCCAAGATTTGAGACAGGGGGCCCCCCTCCTCTACAATGAGCAGTTCTTC
TRBJ1-1	NA	TRBV5-1	NA	CASSADLSSTEAFF	TGCGCCAGCAGCGCGGACCTGTCCAGCACTGAAGCTTTCTTT
TRBJ2-3	NA	TRBV5-1	NA	CASSADYRDLPADTQYF	TGCGCCAGCAGCGCCGACTATCGGGACCTACCGGCAGATACGCAGTATTTT
TRBJ1-6	NA	TRBV7-8	NA	CASSLVQINSPLHF	TGTGCCAGCAGCTTAGTTCAGATTAATTCACCCCTCCACTTT
TRBJ2-1	NA	TRBV5-1	TRBD2	CASSTSGAPNNEQFF	TGCGCCAGCAGCACTAGCGGAGCCCCAAACAATGAGCAGTTCTTC
TRBJ2-7	few	TRBV5-1	TRBD2	CASSLWAGGSYEQYF	TGCGCCAGCAGCTTGTGGGCGGGGGGTTCCTACGAGCAGTACTTC
TRBJ2-5	NA	TRBV30	TRBD1	CAWRGTAYQETQYF	TGTGCCTGGAGGGGGACAGCGTACCAAGAGACCCAGTACTTC
TRBJ1-2	NA	TRBV6-5	TRBD1	CASRQQGANYGYTF	TGTGCCAGCAGACAACAGGGGGCGAACTATGGCTACACCTTC
TRBJ1-2	NA	TRBV6-6	TRBD1	CASSLRTRTGFGGYTF	TGTGCCAGCAGCCTGCGTACAAGGACAGGGTTTGGTGGCTACACCTTC
TRBJ2-6	NA	TRBV28	TRBD1	CAVSGQVYSGANVLTF	TGTGCCGTCTCGGGACAGGTTTACTCTGGGGCCAACGTCCTGACTTTC
TRBJ2-7	NA	TRBV28	TRBD2	CASSPQRGGTYEQYF	TGTGCCAGCAGTCCACAGCGGGGGGGCACCTACGAGCAGTACTTC
TRBJ1-1	NA	TRBV6-6	NA	CASSPPSPEAFF	TGTGCCAGCAGTCCACCCAGCCCTGAAGCTTTCTTT
TRBJ1-1	NA	TRBV5-6	TRBD1	CASSFGTGGLTEAFF	TGTGCCAGCAGCTTCGGTACAGGGGGCCTCACTGAAGCTTTCTTT
TRBJ1-3	NA	TRBV6-1	NA	CASSDRPWDILGNTIYF	TGTGCCAGCAGTGATAGACCCTGGGACATATTAGGAAACACCATATATTTT
TRBJ2-1	once	TRBV27	NA	CASSSSPSYNEQFF	TGTGCCAGCAGTTCTAGCCCCTCCTACAATGAGCAGTTCTTC
TRBJ1-2	once	TRBV7-2	TRBD1	CASSPGTGIDYGYTF	TGTGCCAGCAGCCCGGGGACAGGGATCGACTATGGCTACACCTTC
TRBJ1-5	NA	TRBV20-1	NA	CSARGAQPQHF	TGCAGTGCTCGAGGAGCTCAGCCCCAGCATTTT
TRBJ1-2	few	TRBV28	NA	CASSLGSRANYGYTF	TGTGCCAGCAGCCTTGGAAGCCGCGCTAACTATGGCTACACCTTC
TRBJ2-7	NA	TRBV30	NA	CAWTIGSSYEQYF	TGTGCCTGGACCATAGGTAGCTCCTACGAGCAGTACTTC
TRBJ2-7	NA	TRBV19	TRBD1	CASSPSGTDYEQYF	TGTGCCAGTAGTCCCTCCGGGACAGACTACGAGCAGTACTTC
TRBJ1-5	NA	TRBV19	NA	CASSPWGTGRDQPQHF	TGTGCCAGTAGTCCTTGGGGTACAGGGCGCGATCAGCCCCAGCATTTT
TRBJ2-7	few	TRBV18	NA	CASSFSTDVLSSYEQYF	TGTGCCAGCTCATTCTCAACAGACGTACTAAGCTCCTACGAGCAGTACTTC
TRBJ1-3	NA	TRBV9	NA	CASSVAIGNTIYF	TGTGCCAGCAGCGTAGCTATCGGAAACACCATATATTTT
TRBJ2-3	NA	TRBV18	NA	CASSLPRNTQYF	TGTGCCAGCTCACTCCCTCGGAATACGCAGTATTTT
TRBJ2-1	NA	TRBV29-1	TRBD2	CSVEGGAGGPDNEQFF	TGCAGCGTTGAGGGAGGCGCGGGAGGGCCGGACAATGAGCAGTTCTTC
TRBJ2-5	NA	TRBV21-1	NA	CASTWDRVNWETQYF	TGTGCCAGCACTTGGGACAGGGTGAACTGGGAGACCCAGTACTTC
TRBJ2-1	NA	TRBV13	NA	CASSLMDSEQFF	TGTGCCAGCAGCTTAATGGACAGTGAGCAGTTCTTC
TRBJ1-1	NA	TRBV7-9	NA	CASSLGGVNTEAFF	TGTGCCAGCAGCTTAGGGGGGGTGAACACTGAAGCTTTCTTT
TRBJ2-7	NA	TRBV28	TRBD1	CASSPGTGPNEQYF	TGTGCCAGCAGTCCCGGGACAGGGCCCAACGAGCAGTACTTC
TRBJ2-2	few	TRBV6-6	NA	CASSLGITRTGELFF	TGTGCCAGCAGTTTAGGCATTACGAGGACCGGGGAGCTGTTTTTT
TRBJ2-7	few	TRBV27	TRBD1	CASSLGDSSYEQYF	TGTGCCAGCAGTTTAGGGGACAGCTCCTACGAGCAGTACTTC
TRBJ2-1	NA	TRBV7-3	NA	CASSSLSGYNEQFF	TGTGCCAGCAGCTCGCTTAGCGGATACAATGAGCAGTTCTTC
TRBJ2-3	few	TRBV2	NA	CASSNLGWDTDTQYF	TGTGCCAGCAGTAACCTAGGCTGGGATACAGATACGCAGTATTTT
TRBJ2-5	NA	TRBV7-7	TRBD2	CASSLTSGILGTQYF	TGTGCTAGCAGCTTGACTAGCGGGATCCTAGGGACCCAGTACTTC
TRBJ2-5	NA	TRBV2	TRBD1	CASSEQGAAETQYF	TGTGCCAGCAGTGAACAGGGGGCGGCTGAGACCCAGTACTTC
TRBJ2-2	once	TRBV5-4	TRBD1	CASSPGTAAVGELFF	TGTGCCAGCAGCCCCGGGACAGCTGCGGTTGGGGAGCTGTTTTTT
TRBJ1-2	few	TRBV10-3	TRBD1	CAIARQGAAYGYTF	TGTGCCATCGCCAGACAGGGGGCGGCCTATGGCTACACCTTC
TRBJ2-2	NA	TRBV29-1	NA	CSVGSLGGFGGELFF	TGCAGCGTTGGGTCCTTGGGGGGCTTTGGCGGGGAGCTGTTTTTT
TRBJ2-3	NA	TRBV7-3	TRBD2	CASSRRTSGGGDTQYF	TGTGCCAGCAGCCGCCGGACTAGCGGGGGCGGAGATACGCAGTATTTT
TRBJ2-3	few	TRBV5-1	NA	CASSLDRSRTDTQYF	TGCGCCAGCAGCTTGGATCGGTCCCGCACAGATACGCAGTATTTT
TRBJ2-5	NA	TRBV4-1	TRBD2	CASSRLAGETQYF	TGCGCCAGCAGCCGACTAGCGGGAGAGACCCAGTACTTC
TRBJ2-2	NA	TRBV6-1	NA	CASSEARRNTGELFF	TGTGCCAGCAGTGAAGCGCGAAGGAACACCGGGGAGCTGTTTTTT
TRBJ1-2	NA	TRBV27	NA	CASSPGLGYGYTF	TGTGCCAGCAGTCCTGGACTCGGCTATGGCTACACCTTC
TRBJ1-6	NA	TRBV6-4	TRBD1	CASSPFPLGQGAYNSPLHF	TGTGCCAGCAGCCCCTTCCCCTTGGGACAGGGGGCATACAATTCACCCCTCCACTTT
TRBJ2-7	NA	TRBV2	NA	CASSEGQLSYEQYF	TGTGCCAGCAGTGAAGGGCAGCTTTCGTACGAGCAGTACTTC
TRBJ1-1	NA	TRBV5-6	NA	CASSLDRVENTEAFF	TGTGCCAGCAGCTTGGATAGGGTTGAGAACACTGAAGCTTTCTTT
TRBJ2-3	NA	TRBV19	NA	CASSTRDKGTDTQYF	TGTGCCAGTAGTACCCGGGATAAAGGCACAGATACGCAGTATTTT
TRBJ2-1	NA	TRBV7-9	NA	CASSSYSRDYNEQFF	TGTGCCAGCAGCTCGTACTCCCGGGACTACAATGAGCAGTTCTTC
TRBJ1-2	NA	TRBV6-1	NA	CASTRRAGVLGYTF	TGTGCCAGCACACGCAGGGCAGGCGTACTTGGCTACACCTTC
TRBJ1-4	few	TRBV11-2	TRBD1	CASSLSGTENEKLFF	TGTGCCAGCAGCTTGTCCGGGACAGAGAATGAAAAACTGTTTTTT
TRBJ1-6	NA	TRBV5-1	NA	CASGEAELNSPLHF	TGCGCCAGCGGAGAGGCAGAGTTGAATTCACCCCTCCACTTT
TRBJ2-1	NA	TRBV9	TRBD2	CASSVSTSGSSSYNEQFF	TGTGCCAGCAGCGTATCGACTAGCGGGAGCTCATCCTACAATGAGCAGTTCTTC
TRBJ2-5	NA	TRBV11-2	TRBD2	CASSSPLTSGGAETQYF	TGTGCCAGCAGCTCCCCCCTCACTAGCGGGGGGGCTGAGACCCAGTACTTC
TRBJ2-2	NA	TRBV7-2	NA	CASSLAFTGELFF	TGTGCCAGCAGCTTAGCTTTCACCGGGGAGCTGTTTTTT